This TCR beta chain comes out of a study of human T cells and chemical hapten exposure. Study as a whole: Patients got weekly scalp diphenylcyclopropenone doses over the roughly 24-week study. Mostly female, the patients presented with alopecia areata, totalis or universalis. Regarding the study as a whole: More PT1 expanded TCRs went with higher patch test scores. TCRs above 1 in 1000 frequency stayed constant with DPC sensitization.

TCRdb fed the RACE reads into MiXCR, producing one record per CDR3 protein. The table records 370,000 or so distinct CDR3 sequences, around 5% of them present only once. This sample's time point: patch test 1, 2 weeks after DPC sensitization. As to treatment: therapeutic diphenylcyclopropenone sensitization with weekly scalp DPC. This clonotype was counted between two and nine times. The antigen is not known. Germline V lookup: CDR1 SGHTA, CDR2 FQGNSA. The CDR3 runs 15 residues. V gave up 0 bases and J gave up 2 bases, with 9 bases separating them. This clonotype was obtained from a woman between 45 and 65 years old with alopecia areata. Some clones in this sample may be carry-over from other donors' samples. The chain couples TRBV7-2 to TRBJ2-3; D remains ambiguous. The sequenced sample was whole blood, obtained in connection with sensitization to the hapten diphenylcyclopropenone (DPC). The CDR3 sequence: CASSLAETATDTQYF. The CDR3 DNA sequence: TGTGCCAGCAGCTTAGCGGAAACAGCCACAGATACGCAGTATTTT.